This TCR beta chain derives from a study of blood T cells in healthy people across ages (dated by TCRdb to the mid-2010s). Describing the broader study: In model experiments, template switching captured about one uniquely barcoded TCR beta cDNA molecule for every two T cells. Using deep sequencing normalized with unique cDNA molecular identifiers, the study measured how TCR beta repertoire diversity changes with age. Donors were grouped into four age groups: young (average roughly 17 years), middle-aged (approximately 41), aged (approximately 58) and long-lived (about 89). To avoid experimental bias, donors of different ages were spread randomly across the sequencing lanes. Two additional independent replicas of 1 million unique cDNA reads from the same blood draw were analyzed for two donors (one aged 18 to 30 and one aged 80 or older). Overall study results and their limits: Conclusive comparison of naive and antigen-experienced compartments was prevented by the profiling of bulk unsorted PBMCs. Estimates of total diversity based on one million sequenced T cells were regarded as lower bounds and as underestimates. Observed TCR beta diversity per million T cells fell roughly linearly with age, and a significant reduction was already apparent by age roughly 41. A strong correlation was found between observed TCR beta diversity and the percentage of naive T cells measured by flow cytometry. Because the CMV infection status of the donors was unknown, age-related changes in expanded clonotypes may potentially have been confounded. Compared with the aged group, more naive CD4+ T cells, fewer expanded clones and increased TCR diversity were shown by the long-lived group, suggesting age selection.

The roughly 39 donors, aged about 6 to 95 years, were systemically healthy Caucasian individuals from Russia. Each donor gave 8 to 10 milliliters of peripheral blood, drawn into EDTA-treated Vacutainer tubes. Ficoll-Paque density-gradient centrifugation was used to isolate PBMCs, with at least 6.5 million per sample. Total RNA was extracted from PBMCs with Trizol reagent, with at least 6 micrograms obtained per sample. For every donor, flow cytometry on a PBMC aliquot measured the percentage of naive CD45RAhigh/CD27high T cells. Comment on this clonotype: Its antigen has not been determined. Base qualities are not provided; no much larger clone lies one nucleotide away.

Libraries were prepared through 5' RACE. Sequencing used an Illumina HiSeq 2500. A second roughly 6 to 12 cycle PCR used a sample-barcoded 5' primer and a J-beta primer mix. Each TCR beta cDNA molecule received a unique molecular identifier from a template-switch 5' adaptor carrying 12 random nucleotides. Each sample yielded at least 2.5 million CDR3-containing paired-end reads. First-strand cDNA synthesis was performed from all RNA using the Mint cDNA synthesis kit, with priming by a TRBC-specific oligonucleotide. Following uracil-DNA glycosylase treatment, all cDNA underwent a first 18-cycle PCR with the universal primers M1SS and BC2_uni_R. Concerning the study's data processing: Each sample was normalized by randomly selecting 1 million high-quality reads, each carrying a distinct molecular identifier. Instead of being binned into consensus sequences, reads that shared molecular identifiers were thrown out. MiTCR, run with a Q25 quality threshold and the strictest error-elimination algorithm, handled CDR3 identification, clonotype clustering and error correction. A nonparametric unseen species model using Euler transformation provided a lower-bound estimate of total TCR beta diversity. TCRdb trimmed the raw reads at Q25, called clones with MiXCR and kept productive beta chains. Rows with a matching CDR3 protein are joined into one entry that keeps the most common DNA and genes. TCRdb's processing, not the authors' own work, is the source of the V and J calls. This sample is represented by approximately 1.5 million distinct CDR3 sequences; 35% to 45% of them were singletons. About 4% of the sample goes to the ten largest clones.

From cysteine to phenylalanine, the CDR3 is 15 amino acids long. Here the CDR3 DNA is all that survives: 45 bases in frame from base 1. The germline V gene provides CDR1 ENHRY and CDR2 SYGVKD. V is trimmed back by 6 bases and J by 5 bases, and the junction contains 9 bases that no gene match accounts for. The sample was blood. The V and J segments used are TRBV10-3 and TRBJ2-1; 8 nucleotides in the junction match TRBD1. The receptor was derived from a woman aged 18-29 years in good health. CDR3 region: CAISRGTGTDNEQFF. The DNA sequence is as follows: TGTGCCATCAGCCGCGGGACAGGAACGGACAATGAGCAGTTCTTC.